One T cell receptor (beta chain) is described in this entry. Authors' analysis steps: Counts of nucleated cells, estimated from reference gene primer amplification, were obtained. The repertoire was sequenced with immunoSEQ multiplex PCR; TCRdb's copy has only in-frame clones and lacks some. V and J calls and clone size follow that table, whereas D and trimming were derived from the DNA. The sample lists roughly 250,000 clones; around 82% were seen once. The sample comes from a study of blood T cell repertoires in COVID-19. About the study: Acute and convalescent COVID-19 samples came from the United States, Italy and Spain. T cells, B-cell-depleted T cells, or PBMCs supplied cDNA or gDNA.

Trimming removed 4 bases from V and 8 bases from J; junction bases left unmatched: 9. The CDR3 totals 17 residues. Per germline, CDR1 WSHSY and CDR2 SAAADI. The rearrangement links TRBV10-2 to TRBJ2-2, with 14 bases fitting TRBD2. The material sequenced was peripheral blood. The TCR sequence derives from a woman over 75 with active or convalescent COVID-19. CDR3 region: CASSGGGLAGVVGELFF. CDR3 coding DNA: TGCGCCAGCAGTGGGGGGGGACTAGCGGGAGTTGTAGGGGAGCTGTTTTTT.